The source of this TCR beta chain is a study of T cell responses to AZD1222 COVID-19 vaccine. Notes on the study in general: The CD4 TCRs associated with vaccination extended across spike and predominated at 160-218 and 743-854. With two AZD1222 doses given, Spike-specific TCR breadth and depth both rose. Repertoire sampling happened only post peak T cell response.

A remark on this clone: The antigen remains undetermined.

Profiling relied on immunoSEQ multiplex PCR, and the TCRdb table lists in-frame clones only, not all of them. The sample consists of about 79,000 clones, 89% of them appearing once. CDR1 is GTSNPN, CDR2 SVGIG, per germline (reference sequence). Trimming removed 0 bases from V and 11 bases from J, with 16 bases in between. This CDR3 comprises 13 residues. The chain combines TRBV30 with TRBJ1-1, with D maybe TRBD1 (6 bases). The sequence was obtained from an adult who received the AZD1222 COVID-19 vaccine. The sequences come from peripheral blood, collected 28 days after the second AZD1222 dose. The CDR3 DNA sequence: TGTGCCTGGAGTGTCGACCACAGGGAGAGGGCTTTCTTT. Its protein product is CAWSVDHRERAFF.